This T cell receptor beta chain was obtained from a study of blood T cell repertoires in COVID-19. Under the authors' procedure: Estimates of nucleated cell counts were drawn from the amplification of reference gene primers. Method: immunoSEQ multiplex PCR; TCRdb's copy keeps in-frame clones and lacks some. V and J calls and clone size are given by that table; D and trimming were obtained from the DNA. Of around 200,000 clones listed, 80% to 90% are singletons. The receptor was derived from a man aged 55 to 70 with acute or convalescent COVID-19. Sequencing input: peripheral blood.

The CDR3 loop reads CSADFGTGAYEQYF. The CDR3 DNA follows: TGCAGCGCTGATTTCGGGACAGGAGCATACGAGCAGTACTTC. This rearrangement joins TRBV29-1 to TRBJ2-7, with 8 positions matching TRBD1. Trimming took 7 bases from V and 4 from J; bases not matched to a gene: 12. CDR3 length: 14 amino acids. From germline, CDR1 is SQVTM and CDR2 ANQGSEA.